The 29 T cell receptor beta chains below all came from one sample that was sequenced in a study of blood T cell repertoires in COVID-19. Assay: immunoSEQ multiplex PCR; the TCRdb copy retains only in-frame clones and omits some. The profile shows approximately 300,000 clones, around 90% of them singletons. Input material: peripheral blood. The receptors originated from a woman younger than 45 with COVID-19, enrolled during active disease.

This sequence joins TRBV5-1 and TRBJ1-1; perhaps TRBD1 as D (5 bases). The germline V gene encodes CDR1 SGHRS and CDR2 YFSETQ. V lost 4 bases and J 1 base, leaving 17 bases between the germline ends. CDR3 size: 16 residues. The CDR3 is CASSPLRRGRNTEAFF. CDR3 DNA: TGCGCCAGCAGCCCCCTTAGGAGGGGCAGGAACACTGAAGCTTTCTTT.

The chain is built from TRBV9 and TRBJ2-7; TRBD2 matches 12 bases. This CDR3 is built from 18 residues. The trim removed 0 bases at V and 6 bases at J, leaving 13 bases unmatched. Per the germline V gene, CDR1 is SGDLS and CDR2 is YYNGEE. The chain's CDR3 is CASSVGLAGEGKLREQYF. The CDR3 nucleotides read TGTGCCAGCAGCGTAGGACTAGCGGGAGAGGGTAAATTGCGCGAGCAGTACTTC.

The chain carries TRBV11-2 and TRBJ1-2; D possibly corresponds to TRBD1 (6 bases). Trimming removed 4 bases from V and 5 bases from J, with 14 bases in between. This CDR3 has 14 amino acids. The germline gives CDR1 SGHAT, CDR2 FQNNGV. The CDR3 DNA reads TGTGCCAGCAGCTCGACAGGTCCGGGGTATGGCTACACCTTC. Translation: CASSSTGPGYGYTF.

This chain connects TRBV3-1 (or the pseudogene TRBV3-2) to TRBJ2-2; D is possibly TRBD2 (5 bases). From germline, CDR1 is LGHDT and CDR2 YNNKEL (reference sequence). V was clipped by 3 bases and J by 6 bases, with 8 bases between them. There are 13 residues in the CDR3. The DNA of the CDR3 is TGTGCCAGCAGCCAGAGGGCCGCCGGGGAGCTGTTTTTT. Translation gives CASSQRAAGELFF.

V gene TRBV4-1 combines with J gene TRBJ1-1; 7 nucleotides match TRBD1. The ends lost 4 bases at V and 4 bases at J; junction bases unmatched: 6. This CDR3 has 14 amino acids. Germline V gene lookup returns CDR1 MGHRA and CDR2 YSYEKL. The CDR3 DNA is TGCGCCAGCAGCCGGAACCCAGGGGGCACTGAAGCTTTCTTT. This codes for CASSRNPGGTEAFF.

V is TRBV28 and J is TRBJ2-7, with 9 bases that match TRBD2. With V trimmed by 7 bases and J by 5 bases, 9 bases remained unmatched. Germline-derived CDR1 and CDR2 are MDHEN and SYDVKM. The CDR3 is made up of 14 amino acids. Written as DNA, the CDR3 is TGTGCCAGCACCCATAGCGGGAGTATCAACGAGCAGTACTTC. Its translation: CASTHSGSINEQYF.

V usage is TRBV5-1 and J usage is TRBJ2-3; D is uncertain. Germline values: CDR1 SGHRS, CDR2 YFSETQ. V lost 0 bases and J 4 bases, leaving 12 bases between the germline ends. The length of the CDR3 is 15 residues. This chain's CDR3 is CASSLGWAMADTQYF. The CDR3 DNA reads TGCGCCAGCAGCTTGGGTTGGGCGATGGCAGATACGCAGTATTTT.

The V gene is TRBV19, the J gene TRBJ1-2, with 7 bases that match TRBD1. Looked up from germline, CDR1 is LNHDA and CDR2 is SQIVND (reference sequence). J gave up 8 bases and V 4 bases, and 10 bases lay outside the gene matches. The CDR3 consists of 14 residues. CDR3 loop: CASSTLTGRGGYTF. The DNA for the CDR3 is TGTGCCAGTAGTACCTTGACAGGGCGAGGAGGCTACACCTTC.

Only one count was recorded for this clone. This chain connects TRBV30 to TRBJ1-6; 7 bases align to TRBD1. The germline V gene has CDR1 GTSNPN and CDR2 SVGIG (reference sequence). V shed 1 base, J shed 8 bases, and the junction held 5 bases outside the gene matches. The length of the CDR3 is 14 residues. The CDR3, as DNA: TGTGCCTGGAGTGAAGGGACAGTGTATTCACCCCTCCACTTT. Residues: CAWSEGTVYSPLHF. The variable domain in full, with the rest retrieved from reference TRBV30 and TRBJ1-6, is SQTIHQWPATLVQPVGSPLSLECTVEGTSNPNLYWYRQAAGRGLQLLFYSVGIGQISSEVPQNLSASRPQDRQFILSSKKLLLSDSGFYLCAWSEGTVYSPLHFGNGTRLTVT.

V and J are TRBV7-2 and TRBJ2-7; TRBD2 agrees at 8 bases. Germline CDR1 and CDR2: SGHTA and FQGNSA. The CDR3 runs 15 residues. The ends lost 0 bases at V and 2 bases at J; junction bases unmatched: 3. CDR3 sequence: CASSLASGTTYEQYF. The DNA for the CDR3 is TGTGCCAGCAGCTTAGCTAGCGGGACTACCTACGAGCAGTACTTC.

J is TRBJ1-4 and V is TRBV18; D call uncertain. Germline CDR1 and CDR2: KGHSH and LQKENI. The CDR3 sequence is 13 residues long. V was cut by 3 bases and J by 7 bases, with 9 bases left in between. The CDR3 loop reads CASSPGGSEKLFF. In DNA, the CDR3 is TGTGCCAGCTCACCTGGAGGGAGTGAAAAACTGTTTTTT.

The V gene is TRBV6-5, the J gene TRBJ2-2; 8 positions match TRBD1. Germline V gives CDR1 MNHEY, CDR2 SVGAGI. The CDR3 contains 13 residues. The junction had 2 bases not matched to a gene; V was cut back by 6 bases and J by 5 bases. CDR3 nucleotide sequence: TGTGCCAGCAGGCAGGGGGCTACCGGGGAGCTGTTTTTT. This translates into CASRQGATGELFF.

A remark on this clone: At one end the junction does not follow the germline gene, possibly because of a read error. This chain joins TRBV18 and TRBJ1-1, with no clear D. The germline gives CDR1 KGHSH, CDR2 LQKENI. This CDR3 region has 13 residues. The CDR3 sequence: CASSPRTRFEAFF. DNA for the CDR3: TGTGCCAGCTCTCCACGAACGAGGTTTGAAGCTTTCTTT.

The V and J genes are TRBV11-3 and TRBJ2-7; D gene uncertain. V dropped 1 base and J dropped 6 bases, with 19 bases sitting between them. CDR1 is SGHNT and CDR2 is YENEEA in the germline V gene. The CDR3 contains 16 residues. The CDR3 sequence: CASSLVPPRSVGEQYF. CDR3 DNA sequence: TGTGCCAGCAGCTTAGTCCCCCCCCGGTCGGTCGGCGAGCAGTACTTC.

This sequence joins TRBV2 and TRBJ2-5, with TRBD2 matching 11 bases. The V and J ends lost 1 base and 3 bases, in that order; junction bases with no gene match: 4. This CDR3 spans 16 amino acids. The germline V gene encodes CDR1 SNHLY and CDR2 FYNNEI. CDR3 region: CASSEGELAGEETQYF. The CDR3 DNA is TGTGCCAGCAGTGAAGGTGAACTAGCGGGAGAAGAGACCCAGTACTTC. Variable domain in full (rest from reference TRBV2 and TRBJ2-5): EPEVTQTPSHQVTQMGQEVILRCVPISNHLYFYWYRQILGQKVEFLVSFYNNEISEKSEIFDDQFSVERPDGSNFTLKIRSTKLEDSAMYFCASSEGELAGEETQYFGPGTRLLVL.

V and J are TRBV10-1 and TRBJ2-3; weak D call: TRBD2 (6 bases). The germline gives CDR1 WNHNN, CDR2 SYGVQD (reference sequence). V was pared by 1 base and J by 1 base, with 12 bases between. This CDR3 spans 16 amino acids. For the CDR3, the DNA is TGCGCCAGCAGTGAGTTCGGGAGAGGGGGCACAGATACGCAGTATTTT. Residues: CASSEFGRGGTDTQYF.

This sequence joins TRBV7-2 and TRBJ2-3; TRBD2 agrees at 8 bases. This CDR3 comprises 14 residues. V gave up 3 bases and J gave up 3 bases; unmatched junction bases: 2. Germline values: CDR1 SGHTA, CDR2 FQGNSA. The chain's CDR3 is CASSFGGGTDTQYF. CDR3 nucleotide sequence: TGTGCCAGCAGCTTCGGGGGGGGTACAGATACGCAGTATTTT.

DNA of the CDR3: TGCAGCGTTGAAGGAGAATTCTATGGCTACACCTTC. As protein: CSVEGEFYGYTF. The chain couples TRBV29-1 to TRBJ1-2; D call uncertain. The CDR3 spans 12 residues. The germline V and J ends were trimmed by 1 base and 4 bases, with 7 bases remaining between them. CDR1 and CDR2 (germline): SQVTM, ANQGSEA.

As DNA, the CDR3 is TGTGCCAGTAGTCGAAGAGACCCCTTAGCTGCAGATACGCAGTATTTT. Translating gives CASSRRDPLAADTQYF. This rearrangement joins TRBV19 to TRBJ2-3; D is undetermined. Germline V lookup: CDR1 LNHDA, CDR2 SQIVND (reference sequence). V lost 5 bases to trimming and J lost 4 bases, with 19 bases between them. The CDR3 has 16 amino acids.

This clone was counted only a few times. This chain uses TRBV5-5 with TRBJ1-1; 7 bases agree with TRBD1. Trimming took 0 bases from V and 5 from J; bases not matched to a gene: 4. CDR1 is SGHKS and CDR2 is YYEKEE in the germline V gene (reference sequence). The CDR3 is 14 residues long. The CDR3 region is CASSLEGARTEAFF. For the CDR3, the DNA is TGTGCCAGCAGCTTGGAGGGGGCGAGGACTGAAGCTTTCTTT.

The chain is built from TRBV9 and TRBJ2-4, with D tentatively TRBD2 (5 bases). V was shortened by 2 bases and J by 7 bases, with 13 bases between the two germline ends. This CDR3 is 14 amino acids long. Germline CDR1 SGDLS, CDR2 YYNGEE. In nucleotides, the CDR3 is TGTGCCAGCAGCGTCGCGGGTTCTAATAACATTCAGTACTTC. Translation: CASSVAGSNNIQYF.

The V call is TRBV3-1 (or the pseudogene TRBV3-2), the J call TRBJ1-4; 10 nucleotides match TRBD1. Trimming cost V 4 bases and J 4 bases; bases outside gene matches: 6. Germline V gene sequence: CDR1 LGHDT, CDR2 YNNKEL (reference sequence). The CDR3 is 16 amino acids. In nucleotides, the CDR3 is TGTGCCAGCAGCCTCCGGACAGGGGGAGATAATGAAAAACTGTTTTTT. Its protein product is CASSLRTGGDNEKLFF.

The rearrangement uses TRBV11-3 and TRBJ2-1; 10 positions agree with TRBD2. Germline lookup yields CDR1 SGHNT and CDR2 YENEEA. With 2 bases clipped from V and 9 bases from J, the junction kept 7 bases outside the gene matches. CDR3 length equals 15 residues. The CDR3 sequence: CASSLTGTSGTEQFF. In nucleotides, the CDR3 is TGTGCCAGCAGCTTAACTGGAACTAGCGGGACTGAGCAGTTCTTC.

The chain carries TRBV13 and TRBJ2-5, with D perhaps matching TRBD1 (5 bases). Germline V gene sequence: CDR1 PRHDT, CDR2 FYEKMQ (reference sequence). V gave up 2 bases and J gave up 1 base, with 11 bases separating them. The CDR3 has 15 amino acids. CDR3 DNA sequence: TGTGCCAGCAGCTTACGGACACCTTTCCAAGAGACCCAGTACTTC. This encodes CASSLRTPFQETQYF.

This chain uses TRBV6-5 with TRBJ2-5, with TRBD2 matching over 12 bases. This CDR3 has 15 amino acids. The germline gives CDR1 MNHEY, CDR2 SVGAGI. V was pared by 6 bases and J by 2 bases, with 4 bases of the junction left unmatched. The CDR3 DNA is TGTGCCAGCAGCCCCGGGACTAGCGGGCAAGAGACCCAGTACTTC. Its translation: CASSPGTSGQETQYF.

The V call is TRBV9, the J call TRBJ2-5; 9 bases agree with TRBD2. Unmatched junction bases numbered 5, after V lost 0 bases and J lost 5 bases. Germline CDR1 SGDLS, CDR2 YYNGEE. The CDR3 totals 15 residues. The CDR3 sequence is CASSVGGLAAETQYF. The CDR3, as DNA: TGTGCCAGCAGCGTAGGGGGACTAGCTGCCGAGACCCAGTACTTC.

This chain joins TRBV5-1 and TRBJ1-5, with 8 nucleotides matching TRBD1. This CDR3 has 15 amino acids. From germline, CDR1 is SGHRS and CDR2 YFSETQ. Trimming at V came to 0 bases and at J to 5 bases, leaving 4 bases not matched to a gene. CDR3 nucleotide sequence: TGCGCCAGCAGCTTGGGAGGACAGGGCTATCAGCCCCAGCATTTT. Translated: CASSLGGQGYQPQHF. The full variable domain, completed using reference TRBV5-1 and TRBJ1-5, is KAGVTQTPRYLIKTRGQQVTLSCSPISGHRSVSWYQQTPGQGLQFLFEYFSETQRNKGNFPGRFSGRQFSNSRSEMNVSTLELGDSALYLCASSLGGQGYQPQHFGDGTRLSIL.

The rearrangement uses TRBV5-1 and TRBJ2-7; D possibly corresponds to TRBD1 (5 bases). This CDR3 is built from 11 residues. V was shortened by 7 bases and J by 7 bases, with 12 bases between the two germline ends. Germline CDR1 SGHRS, CDR2 YFSETQ. CDR3 nucleotides: TGCGCCAGCGGGGCTTCCGGGGAGCAGTACTTC. Translated: CASGASGEQYF.

The chain carries TRBV7-6 and TRBJ2-3; D is perhaps TRBD1 (5 bases). In germline, CDR1 is SGHVS, CDR2 FNYEAQ. This CDR3 comprises 15 residues. Trimming removed 6 bases at V and 7 bases at J, with 20 bases between. The CDR3 loop reads CASSFALGDGNTQYF. The CDR3 bases are TGTGCCAGCAGTTTCGCCTTAGGGGATGGGAATACGCAGTATTTT.